Listed below are T cell receptor beta chains from one sample, sequenced in a study of T-cell memory formation after mild COVID-19. TCRdb reprocessed the 5' RACE reads via MiXCR and lists one record per CDR3 protein. The table has 470,000 or so distinct CDR3 sequences, 20% to 30% seen once; the top ten hold approximately 13%. Sequenced material: PBMCs or a T cell subset sorted from them (not recorded which). These receptors were obtained from an adult woman who had mild COVID-19 (a few samples of this study predate the infection). Cell type and time point are not known. Both conserved end residues are part of each CDR3. A D gene is named only where the DNA matches it firmly. Not every row has a clone size; where given, it reads once, few, many or a size class.

NA | TRBJ2-1 | TRBV20-1 | NA | CSARDPVAQYNEQFF | TGCAGTGCTAGAGATCCGGTAGCGCAGTACAATGAGCAGTTCTTC
NA | TRBJ2-1 | TRBV21-1 | NA | CAGFSKGNEQFF | TGTGCCGGGTTCTCCAAGGGGAATGAGCAGTTCTTC
NA | TRBJ2-1 | TRBV20-1 | NA | CSARLYNEQFF | TGCAGTGCTAGGTTGTACAATGAGCAGTTCTTC
NA | TRBJ2-1 | TRBV12-3/TRBV12-4 | TRBD2 | CASSFASGEYNEQFF | TGTGCCAGCAGTTTCGCTAGCGGGGAGTACAATGAGCAGTTCTTC
NA | TRBJ2-3 | TRBV25-1 | TRBD2 | CASSDPKAPTSGTLPDTQYF | TGTGCCAGCAGTGACCCCAAAGCCCCTACTAGCGGTACCCTACCAGATACGCAGTATTTT
few | TRBJ2-7 | TRBV6-5 | TRBD1 | CASSSAGTGSEQYF | TGTGCCAGCAGTTCTGCCGGGACAGGATCCGAGCAGTACTTC
few | TRBJ2-1 | TRBV2 | TRBD2 | CASSDVGGLSGRYGVTYNEQFF | TGTGCCAGCAGTGATGTGGGGGGACTAAGCGGACGTTATGGGGTTACCTACAATGAGCAGTTCTTC
NA | TRBJ1-5 | TRBV5-7 | NA | CASSLETDQGGGNQPQHF | TGTGCCAGCAGCTTGGAGACAGACCAGGGTGGCGGCAATCAGCCCCAGCATTTT
NA | TRBJ1-2 | TRBV3-1 | NA | CASSQQLYGYTF | TGTGCCAGCAGCCAGCAACTATACGGCTACACCTTC
few | TRBJ1-1 | TRBV7-8 | TRBD1 | CASSNPTGENTEAFF | TGTGCCAGCAGCAACCCGACAGGGGAGAACACTGAAGCTTTCTTT
NA | TRBJ2-7 | TRBV18 | TRBD2 | CASSPSGTGNEQYF | TGTGCCAGCTCACCCAGCGGGACGGGAAACGAGCAGTACTTC
NA | TRBJ1-2 | TRBV7-2 | TRBD1 | CASSLARAGGRGGYTF | TGTGCCAGCAGCTTAGCGCGGGCAGGGGGGAGAGGTGGCTACACCTTC
NA | TRBJ2-7 | TRBV5-6 | NA | CASSLTGTASYEQYF | TGTGCCAGCAGCTTAACAGGAACTGCCTCCTACGAGCAGTACTTC
NA | TRBJ1-1 | TRBV3-1 | NA | CASSPRGMNTEAFF | TGTGCCAGCAGCCCACGGGGCATGAACACTGAAGCTTTCTTT
few | TRBJ2-7 | TRBV15 | NA | CATSRGGGSYEQYF | TGTGCCACCAGCAGAGGTGGGGGCTCCTACGAGCAGTACTTC
few | TRBJ2-2 | TRBV2 | NA | CASMGQGNTGELFF | TGTGCCAGCATGGGGCAGGGTAACACCGGGGAGCTGTTTTTT
NA | TRBJ2-2 | TRBV9 | NA | CASSVSGAGRHDGELFF | TGTGCCAGCAGCGTATCAGGGGCAGGGAGGCATGACGGGGAGCTGTTTTTT
NA | TRBJ2-7 | TRBV30 | NA | CAWSVLWSSYEQYF | TGTGCCTGGAGTGTACTATGGAGCTCCTACGAGCAGTACTTC
NA | TRBJ2-3 | TRBV4-1 | TRBD2 | CASSQEPGLAPDTQYF | TGCGCCAGCAGCCAAGAGCCGGGACTAGCGCCAGATACGCAGTATTTT
NA | TRBJ2-7 | TRBV12-3/TRBV12-4 | TRBD2 | CASSFRGSVYEQYF | TGTGCCAGCAGTTTCCGCGGGAGTGTTTACGAGCAGTACTTC